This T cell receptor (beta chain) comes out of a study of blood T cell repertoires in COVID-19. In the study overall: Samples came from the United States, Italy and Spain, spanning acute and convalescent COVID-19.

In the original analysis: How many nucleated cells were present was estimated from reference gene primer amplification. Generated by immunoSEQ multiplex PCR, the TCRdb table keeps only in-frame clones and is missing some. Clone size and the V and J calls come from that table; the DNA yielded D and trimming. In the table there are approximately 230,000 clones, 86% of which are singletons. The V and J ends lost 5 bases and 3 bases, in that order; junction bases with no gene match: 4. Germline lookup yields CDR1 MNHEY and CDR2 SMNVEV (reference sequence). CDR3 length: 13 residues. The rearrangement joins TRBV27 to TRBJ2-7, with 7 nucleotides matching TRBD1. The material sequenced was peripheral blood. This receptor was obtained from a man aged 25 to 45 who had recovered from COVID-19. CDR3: CASSLQGNYEQYF. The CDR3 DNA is TGTGCCAGCAGTCTACAGGGGAACTACGAGCAGTACTTC.